This T cell receptor beta chain is from a study of shared T cell receptors in the human thymus. Trimming stripped 6 bases from V and 1 base from J, with 8 bases between. This CDR3 region has 13 residues. CDR1 MNHEY and CDR2 SMNVEV come from the germline V gene (reference sequence). The method was immunoSEQ multiplex PCR; TCRdb's version includes in-frame clones alone and lacks a portion of them. The table includes approximately 400,000 clones, over 90% detected once. This sequence originates from a human donor. Input material: thymocytes. The chain employs TRBV27 and TRBJ2-3; TRBD1 is a possible D gene (5 bases). The CDR3 here is CASRETGTDTQYF. The CDR3 DNA reads as TGTGCCAGCAGAGAGACAGGCACAGATACGCAGTATTTT.